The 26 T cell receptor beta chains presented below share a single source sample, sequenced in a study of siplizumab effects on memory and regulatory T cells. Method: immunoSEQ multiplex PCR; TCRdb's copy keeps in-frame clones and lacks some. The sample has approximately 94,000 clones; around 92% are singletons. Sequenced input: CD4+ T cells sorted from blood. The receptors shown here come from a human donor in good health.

The DNA of the CDR3 is TGTGCCAGTAACCCGACAGAAAACAATCAGCCCCAGCATTTT. This gives the protein CASNPTENNQPQHF. The V gene is TRBV19, the J gene TRBJ1-5, with D maybe TRBD1 (5 bases). Deletions cut 7 bases from V and 3 bases from J, with 13 bases between. Per germline, CDR1 LNHDA and CDR2 SQIVND (reference sequence). The CDR3 contains 14 residues.

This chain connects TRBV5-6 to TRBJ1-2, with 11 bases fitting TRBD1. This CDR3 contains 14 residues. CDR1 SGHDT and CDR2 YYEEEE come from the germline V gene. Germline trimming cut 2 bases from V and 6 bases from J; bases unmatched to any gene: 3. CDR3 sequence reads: CASSLGTGGNGYTF. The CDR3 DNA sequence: TGTGCCAGCAGCTTAGGGACAGGGGGGAATGGCTACACCTTC.

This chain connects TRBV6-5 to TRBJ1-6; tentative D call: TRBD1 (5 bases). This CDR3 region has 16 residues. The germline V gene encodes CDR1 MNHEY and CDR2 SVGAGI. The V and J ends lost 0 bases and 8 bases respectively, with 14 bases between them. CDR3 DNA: TGTGCCAGCAGTTACTCTTTAGGCAAAGGGGATTCACCCCTCCACTTT. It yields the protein CASSYSLGKGDSPLHF.

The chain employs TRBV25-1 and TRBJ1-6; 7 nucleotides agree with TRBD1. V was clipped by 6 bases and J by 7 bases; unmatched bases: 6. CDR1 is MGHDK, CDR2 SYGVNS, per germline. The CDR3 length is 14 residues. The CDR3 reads CASSPTGQNSPLHF. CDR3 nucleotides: TGTGCCAGCAGCCCGACAGGGCAAAATTCACCCCTCCACTTT.

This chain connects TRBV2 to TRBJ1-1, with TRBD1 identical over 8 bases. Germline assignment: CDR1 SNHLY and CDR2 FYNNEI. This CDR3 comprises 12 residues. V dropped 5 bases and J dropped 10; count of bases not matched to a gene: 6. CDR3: CASSLGQEGAFF. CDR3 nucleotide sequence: TGTGCCAGCAGTTTGGGACAGGAGGGAGCTTTCTTT.

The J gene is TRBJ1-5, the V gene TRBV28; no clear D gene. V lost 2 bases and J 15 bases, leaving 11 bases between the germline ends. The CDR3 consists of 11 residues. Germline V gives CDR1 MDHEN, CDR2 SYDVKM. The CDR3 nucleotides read TGTGCCAGCAGTTTAGAGGGCAGATGGCATTTT. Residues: CASSLEGRWHF.

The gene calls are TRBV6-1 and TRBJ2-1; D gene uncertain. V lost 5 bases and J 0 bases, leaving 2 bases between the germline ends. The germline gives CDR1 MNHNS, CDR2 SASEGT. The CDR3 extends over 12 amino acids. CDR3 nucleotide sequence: TGTGCCAGCAGTCCCTCCTACAATGAGCAGTTCTTC. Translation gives CASSPSYNEQFF.

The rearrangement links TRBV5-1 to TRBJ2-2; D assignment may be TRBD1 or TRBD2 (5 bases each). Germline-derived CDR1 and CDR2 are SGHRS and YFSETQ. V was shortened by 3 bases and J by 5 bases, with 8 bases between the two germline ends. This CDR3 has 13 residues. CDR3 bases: TGCGCCAGCAGCTGGGACGATACCGGGGAGCTGTTTTTT. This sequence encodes CASSWDDTGELFF.

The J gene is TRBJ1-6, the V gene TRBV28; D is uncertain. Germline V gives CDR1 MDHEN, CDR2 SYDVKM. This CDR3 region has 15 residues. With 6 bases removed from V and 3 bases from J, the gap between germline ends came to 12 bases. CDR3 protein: CASRTPAGYNSPLHF. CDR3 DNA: TGTGCCAGCAGGACTCCCGCGGGCTATAATTCACCCCTCCACTTT.

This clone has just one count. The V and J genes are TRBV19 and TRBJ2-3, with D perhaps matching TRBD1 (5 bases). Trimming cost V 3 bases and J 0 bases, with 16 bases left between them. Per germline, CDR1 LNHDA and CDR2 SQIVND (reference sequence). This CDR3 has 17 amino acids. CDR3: CASSIESGQGSTDTQYF. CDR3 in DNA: TGTGCCAGTAGTATTGAGAGTGGGCAGGGAAGCACAGATACGCAGTATTTT. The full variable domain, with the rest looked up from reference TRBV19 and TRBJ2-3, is DGGITQSPKYLFRKEGQNVTLSCEQNLNHDAMYWYRQDPGQGLRLIYYSQIVNDFQKGDIAEGYSVSREKKESFPLTVTSAQKNPTAFYLCASSIESGQGSTDTQYFGPGTRLTVL.

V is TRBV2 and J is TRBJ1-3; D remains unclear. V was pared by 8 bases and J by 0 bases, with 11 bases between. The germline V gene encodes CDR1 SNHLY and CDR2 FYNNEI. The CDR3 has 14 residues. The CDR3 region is CASSRAVSGNTIYF. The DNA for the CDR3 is TGTGCCAGCTCACGGGCCGTCTCTGGAAACACCATATATTTT. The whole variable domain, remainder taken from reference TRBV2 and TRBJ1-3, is EPEVTQTPSHQVTQMGQEVILRCVPISNHLYFYWYRQILGQKVEFLVSFYNNEISEKSEIFDDQFSVERPDGSNFTLKIRSTKLEDSAMYFCASSRAVSGNTIYFGEGSWLTVV.

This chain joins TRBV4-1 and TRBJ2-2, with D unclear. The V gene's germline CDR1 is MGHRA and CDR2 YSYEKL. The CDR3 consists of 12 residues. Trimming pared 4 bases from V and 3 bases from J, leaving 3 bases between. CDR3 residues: CASSLYTGELFF. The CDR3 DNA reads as TGCGCCAGCAGCCTTTACACCGGGGAGCTGTTTTTT.

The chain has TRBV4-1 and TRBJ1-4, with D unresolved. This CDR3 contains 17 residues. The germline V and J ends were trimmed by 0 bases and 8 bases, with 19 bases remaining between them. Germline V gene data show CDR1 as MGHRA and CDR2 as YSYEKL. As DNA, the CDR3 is TGCGCCAGCAGCCAAGATTTATCGTTACAATTGGGAGAAAAACTGTTTTTT. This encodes CASSQDLSLQLGEKLFF.

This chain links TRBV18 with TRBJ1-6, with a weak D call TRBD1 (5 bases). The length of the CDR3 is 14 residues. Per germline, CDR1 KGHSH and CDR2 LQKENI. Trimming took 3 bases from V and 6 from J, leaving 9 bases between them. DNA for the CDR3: TGTGCCAGCTCACCTCGGGACCGTAATTCACCCCTCCACTTT. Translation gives CASSPRDRNSPLHF. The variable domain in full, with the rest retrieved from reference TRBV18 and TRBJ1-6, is NAGVMQNPRHLVRRRGQEARLRCSPMKGHSHVYWYRQLPEEGLKFMVYLQKENIIDESGMPKERFSAEFPKEGPSILRIQQVVRGDSAAYFCASSPRDRNSPLHFGNGTRLTVT.

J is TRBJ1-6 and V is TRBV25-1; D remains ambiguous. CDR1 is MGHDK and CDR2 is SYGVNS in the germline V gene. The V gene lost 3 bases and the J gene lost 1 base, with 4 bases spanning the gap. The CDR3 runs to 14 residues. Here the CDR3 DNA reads TGTGCCAGCAGTGACGGTTCCTATAATTCACCCCTCCACTTT. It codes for CASSDGSYNSPLHF.

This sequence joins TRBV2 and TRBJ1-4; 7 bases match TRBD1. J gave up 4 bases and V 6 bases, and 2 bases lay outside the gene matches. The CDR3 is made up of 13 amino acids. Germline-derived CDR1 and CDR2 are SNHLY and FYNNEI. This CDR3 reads CASSRDSNEKLFF. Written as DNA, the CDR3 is TGTGCCAGCAGCCGGGACAGTAATGAAAAACTGTTTTTT.

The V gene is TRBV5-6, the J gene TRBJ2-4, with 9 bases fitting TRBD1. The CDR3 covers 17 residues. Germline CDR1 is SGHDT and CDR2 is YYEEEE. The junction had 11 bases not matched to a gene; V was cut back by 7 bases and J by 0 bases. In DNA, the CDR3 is TGTGCCAGCTGTTTTACGGGACAGGGACTAGCCAAAAACATTCAGTACTTC. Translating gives CASCFTGQGLAKNIQYF.

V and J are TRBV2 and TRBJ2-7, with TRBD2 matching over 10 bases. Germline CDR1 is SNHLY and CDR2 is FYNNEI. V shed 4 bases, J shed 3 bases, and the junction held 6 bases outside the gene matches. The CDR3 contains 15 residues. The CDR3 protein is CASSARLAGVYEQYF. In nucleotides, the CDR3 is TGTGCCAGCAGTGCGAGGCTAGCGGGGGTCTACGAGCAGTACTTC.

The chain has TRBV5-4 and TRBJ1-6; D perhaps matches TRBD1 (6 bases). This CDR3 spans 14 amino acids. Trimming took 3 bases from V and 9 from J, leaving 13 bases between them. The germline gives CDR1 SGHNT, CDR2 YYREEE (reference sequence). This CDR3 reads CASSYGTQGSPLHF. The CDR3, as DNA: TGTGCCAGCAGCTACGGGACACAAGGTTCACCCCTCCACTTT.

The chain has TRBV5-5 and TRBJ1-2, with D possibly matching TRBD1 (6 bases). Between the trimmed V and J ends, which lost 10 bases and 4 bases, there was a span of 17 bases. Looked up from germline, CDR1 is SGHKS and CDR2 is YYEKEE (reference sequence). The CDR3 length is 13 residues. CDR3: CASHLGGLYGYTF. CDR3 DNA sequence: TGTGCCTCCCATCTGGGGGGCCTCTATGGCTACACCTTC.

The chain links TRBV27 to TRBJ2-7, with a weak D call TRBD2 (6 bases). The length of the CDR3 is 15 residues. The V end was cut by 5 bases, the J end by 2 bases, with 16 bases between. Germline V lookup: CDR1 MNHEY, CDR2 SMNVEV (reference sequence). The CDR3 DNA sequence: TGTGCCAGCAGTGACACCGGGACTCCGCCCTACGAGCAGTACTTC. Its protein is CASSDTGTPPYEQYF.

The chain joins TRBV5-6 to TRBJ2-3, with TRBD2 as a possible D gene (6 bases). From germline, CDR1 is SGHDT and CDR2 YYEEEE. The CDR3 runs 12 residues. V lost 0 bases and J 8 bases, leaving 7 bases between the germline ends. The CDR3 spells CASSLGAGTQYF. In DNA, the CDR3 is TGTGCCAGCAGCTTGGGAGCGGGTACGCAGTATTTT.

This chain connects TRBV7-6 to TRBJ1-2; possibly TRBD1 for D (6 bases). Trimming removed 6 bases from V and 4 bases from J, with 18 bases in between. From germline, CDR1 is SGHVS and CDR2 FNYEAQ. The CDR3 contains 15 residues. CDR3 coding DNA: TGTGCCAGCAGTTCCCAGTCAGGGGCGAGCTATGGCTACACCTTC. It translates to CASSSQSGASYGYTF.

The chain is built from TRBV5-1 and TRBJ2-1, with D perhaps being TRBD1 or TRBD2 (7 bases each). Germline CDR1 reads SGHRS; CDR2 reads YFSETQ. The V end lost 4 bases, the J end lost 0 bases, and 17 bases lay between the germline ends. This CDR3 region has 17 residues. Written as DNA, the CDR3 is TGCGCCAGCAGCCTGAACCCAGGGGGGGCCTCCTACAATGAGCAGTTCTTC. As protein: CASSLNPGGASYNEQFF.

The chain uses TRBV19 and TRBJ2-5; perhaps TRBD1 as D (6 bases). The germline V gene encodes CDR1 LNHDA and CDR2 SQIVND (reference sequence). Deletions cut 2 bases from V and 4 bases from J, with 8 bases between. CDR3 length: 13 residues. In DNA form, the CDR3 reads TGTGCCAGTAGTATAACCAGGGGAGAGACCCAGTACTTC. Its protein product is CASSITRGETQYF. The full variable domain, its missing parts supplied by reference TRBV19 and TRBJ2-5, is DGGITQSPKYLFRKEGQNVTLSCEQNLNHDAMYWYRQDPGQGLRLIYYSQIVNDFQKGDIAEGYSVSREKKESFPLTVTSAQKNPTAFYLCASSITRGETQYFGPGTRLLVL.

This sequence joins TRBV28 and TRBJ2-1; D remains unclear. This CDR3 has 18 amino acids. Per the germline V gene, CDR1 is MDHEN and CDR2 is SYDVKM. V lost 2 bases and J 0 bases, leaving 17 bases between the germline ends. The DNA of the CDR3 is TGTGCCAGCAGTTTAAAGACCGGACGGAAGAGCTCCTACAATGAGCAGTTCTTC. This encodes CASSLKTGRKSSYNEQFF.